This T cell receptor (beta chain) was observed in a study of cytomegalovirus exposure and HLA in healthy donors (dated by TCRdb to 2016 to 2017). Background on the whole study: The approximately 710 repertoires of the first cohort and the 110 or so validation repertoires were produced on the same platform, according to a later analysis. The study was designed to test whether signatures of past pathogen exposure could be identified by cataloging public T cell receptors. In addition to the first cohort of roughly 700 subjects, a separate validation cohort of 120 different subjects was used. To predict cytomegalovirus infection status, the study brought together high-throughput TCR immunosequencing, statistical association of individual TCRs with disease status, and machine learning. What the study reported, not specific to this receptor: Of the cluster scores, roughly 95% were above 0 in a later analysis, which found that TCRs clustered in the first cohort also tended to co-occur in the approximately 110 validation repertoires. In vitro tests confirmed that a few of the cytomegalovirus-associated TCR beta chains recognize cytomegalovirus antigens. The authors suggested that the approach could potentially be generalized to other disease states and immunological phenotypes. A total of 164 TCR beta chains were listed by the study as associated with cytomegalovirus. In both the original and validation cohorts, the classifier was reported to diagnose cytomegalovirus status with high specificity and sensitivity. Most TCR sequences were observed very rarely across donors, whereas some public TCRs were present in many individuals. A later analysis lacked HLA typing for the validation cohort, so it scored co-occurrence in that cohort across all 120 repertoires.

The donors were included in the validation cohort of roughly 120 subjects, a group kept apart from the roughly 700-subject first cohort. As concerns this clone: The antigen it binds to is not known. It has no much larger one-base neighbor in the sample; base qualities were not kept.

The CDR3 spans 14 residues, from the cysteine through the phenylalanine. The DNA shown is the 42-base CDR3, in frame from base 1. As encoded in the germline V gene, CDR1 is LGHNA while CDR2 is YNFKEQ. Deletion took 1 base off V and 0 bases off J, with a span of 7 bases between the germline ends. The library was obtained by the immunoSEQ multiplex PCR assay. The original pipeline was this. To diagnose cytomegalovirus status from the catalog of TCR beta chain sequences, a statistical classification framework was built. TCRdb obtained this table from immuneACCESS and retained in-frame rearrangements with V and J assigned. These tables miss some clones; where compared with another copy, unresolved V genes account for less than half of the shortfall, and the remainder is unexplained. V, J and clone size are those of that table, while D and trimming were read from the DNA. The sample contains around 150,000 clones, just under 90% of them found a single time. The ten most abundant clones make up 10% to 13% of the sample.

The sequenced sample consisted of PBMCs. The source of this sequence is a woman aged 18 to 35 in good health and CMV-seropositive. The V gene is TRBV4-2 and the J gene is TRBJ2-7, and TRBD2 may be the D gene, going by 5 matching bases. The DNA is TGTGCCAGCAGCCAAGGGACTGACTCCTACGAGCAGTACTTC. It encodes CASSQGTDSYEQYF.